This T cell receptor (beta chain) was captured by sequencing in a study of radiotherapy plus CTLA-4 blockade in lung cancer listed by TCRdb under 2018. Notes on the research overall: Objective responses occurred in 18% of enrolled patients, and 25% to 40% achieved disease control.

To note about this clone: Its antigen is still unknown. No base-level quality is on record; no much larger clone is a single base apart.

Overall study outcomes, separate from this receptor: Increased serum interferon-beta after radiation, together with early dynamic changes in blood T cell clones, were reported to be the strongest predictors of response. After treatment with radiotherapy and ipilimumab, TCR clones that came from tumors expanded in the peripheral blood.

The study evaluated CTLA-4 blockade (ipilimumab) given together with focal radiation therapy in patients who had chemo-refractory metastatic non-small-cell lung cancer. From the cysteine through the phenylalanine, the CDR3 covers 17 amino acids. Of the read, only the CDR3 DNA is kept; its 51 bases are in frame from base 1. Germline trimming amounts to 4 bases on V and 6 bases on J, with 11 as the count of junction bases outside the gene matches. From the germline V gene, CDR1 is SGHTS and CDR2 is YDEGEE. The method was the immunoSEQ multiplex PCR assay. The table was pulled from immuneACCESS by TCRdb, which kept in-frame rearrangements only. Such tables lose some clones; where checked, under half of the loss comes from unresolved V genes, and the rest has no known cause. The sample profile shows 78,000 or so clones; roughly 86% of them were found once. Around 0.85% of the sample belongs to the ten largest clones.

The chain joins TRBV5-8 to TRBJ2-2; 11 nucleotides in the junction match TRBD2. The receptor was derived from a human donor with non-small cell lung cancer who had stable disease on radiotherapy plus ipilimumab. Sample: peripheral blood, taken from a patient treated with radiotherapy plus ipilimumab. The nucleotide sequence is TGTGCCAGCAGCCAAGGATTTAGCGGGGGGGCAGCCGGGGAGCTGTTTTTT. It codes for CASSQGFSGGAAGELFF. With the rest looked up from the reference TRBV5-8 and TRBJ2-2 genes rather than sequenced, the full variable domain is EAGVTQSPTHLIKTRGQQATLRCSPISGHTSVYWYQQALGLGLQFLLWYDEGEERNRGNFPPRFSGRQFPNYSSELNVNALELEDSALYLCASSQGFSGGAAGELFFGEGSRLTVL.